This TCR beta chain originates from a study of cytomegalovirus exposure and HLA in healthy donors. PCR used 60 Vbeta primers and 13 Jbeta primers. Measured with immunoSEQ multiplex PCR; TCRdb has only the in-frame clones, and not every one. The sample lists around 80,000 clones, approximately 60% seen once, with about 4.7% in the top ten. CDR1 is SGHTS and CDR2 is YDEGEE in the germline V gene. The CDR3 sequence is 15 residues long. V lost 3 bases, J lost 2 bases, and 3 bases stayed unmatched. Note on this clone: Its antigen is still unknown.

Study outcomes and limitations: Later on, an analysis found that several of the most significant clusters appeared to be linked to common viral pathogens, which included parvovirus B19.

This chain links TRBV5-8 with TRBJ2-3, with TRBD2 identical over 10 bases. The sequencing sample was made of PBMCs. The clonotype originates from a male donor in good health and CMV-seropositive. CDR3 nucleotides: TGTGCCAGCAGCTCCGGACTAGCGGCCACAGATACGCAGTATTTT. It is translated as CASSSGLAATDTQYF.